This record covers a single T cell receptor beta chain. What it recognizes is unknown. Other nucleotide sequences from this sample produce the same CDR3. Here immunoSEQ multiplex PCR was the method, and the copy in TCRdb shows in-frame clones only, minus some. Here the sample spans about 200,000 clones, roughly 84% being singletons. The record originates from a study of cytomegalovirus exposure and HLA in healthy donors. Broader study findings: Most TCRs appeared rarely, but some public TCRs recurred in many donors. The listing of fewer than 200 TCR beta chains classed them as cytomegalovirus-associated. There were three CMV-associated chains whose specificity for CMV antigens was confirmed in vitro.

Per germline, CDR1 SGDLS and CDR2 YYNGEE. The V gene end was trimmed by 0 bases and the J gene end by 9 bases; junction bases not matched to a gene: 5. This CDR3 has 15 residues. V gene TRBV9 combines with J gene TRBJ2-1; TRBD2 matches 11 bases. Sequenced material: PBMCs. The clonotype was recovered from a woman aged 18-29 years in good health and CMV-seropositive. CDR3 coding DNA: TGTGCCAGCAGCGTAGTAGCGGGAGGGCCAAGTGAGCAGTTCTTC. As protein: CASSVVAGGPSEQFF.